This TCR beta chain was recovered during a study of shared clonotypes between healthy human individuals (dated by TCRdb to the early 2020s). Broadly, across the study: Three men and a couple of women, aged 18 to 49 years, made up the cohort. For each donor, CD4 naive and CD4 memory were each given three plates, CD8 naive was given two plates, and CD8 memory was given one plate. Per donor, leukapheresis produced somewhere between about 0.9 and 9.5 billion PBMCs. The study deeply sequenced blood TCR repertoires of several healthy adults to estimate repertoire size and the extent of clonotype sharing between individuals. To increase sequencing depth and limit assay-specific biases, TCR repertoire library preparation and sequencing were carried out by different laboratories using diverse techniques. The study at large found these results: Pairwise subsampling indicated that sequencing depth was expected to affect the degree of clonotype sharing among donors. The small number of donors limited the genetic and exposure-history diversity represented. Compared with non-shared clonotypes, the clonotypes found in all four sorted-subset donors had higher generation probabilities. Naive subsets generally had larger estimated clonotype richness than memory subsets did. Sampling was restricted to blood, and TCR repertoires in tissue are likely to differ from TCR repertoires in blood. Across a handful of donors, around 5% of naive CD4, around 3.5% of naive CD8, 2% to 2.5% of memory CD4, and approximately 0.42% of memory CD8 clonotypes were shared. Incomplete sequencing was indicated by rarefaction of sorted-subset datasets, despite the large sequencing depth.

CDR1 and CDR2 are drawn from the germline V gene: SGHAT, FQNNGV. Trimming at the junction amounts to 5 bases on V and 8 bases on J, and the germline ends lie 15 bases apart. The cysteine opens and the phenylalanine closes a CDR3 of 13 amino acids. CDR3 DNA only is kept here, 39 bases in frame from base 1. On this clone: Its binding antigen is unknown. No much larger clone is present one base from it, and per-base qualities are unavailable.

The donors were healthy, HIV-negative adults who had no recently reported acute infections or vaccinations. Only Caucasian adults living in Nashville, Tennessee, USA were represented among the donors. Magnetic negative selection was used to enrich CD4+ T cells, after which naive cells were positively selected on CD45RA and the negative fraction became the memory subset. Blood was obtained by leukapheresis, after which PBMCs were separated by Ficoll-Histopaque density gradient centrifugation and cryopreserved in liquid nitrogen vapor phase. Purity and quantity of every magnetically sorted T cell population were checked by analytical flow cytometry. From each sorted fraction, genomic DNA was isolated and quantified by UV absorbance on a Nanodrop 2000c. TCR CDR3 regions were amplified from genomic DNA by multiplex PCR using the deep immunoSEQ assay. Extracted genomic DNA from each cell subset was distributed evenly across all wells of several immunoSEQ 96-well plates, and each plate was treated as a replicate. For sorted subsets, each replicate PCR was loaded with roughly 190 ng genomic DNA, equivalent to 30,000 or so T cell genomes. The purified libraries were quantified using a Qubit 3.0 fluorometer, sized with a Bioanalyzer 2100, and then quantified again using the KAPA Library Quantification kit. Every immunoSEQ 96-well plate was sequenced on a dedicated single-read 150-cycle Illumina NextSeq 550 flow cell. In the source study's methods: Because the immunoSEQ output held only junctional sequences and lacked quality scores, the filtering could not match the filtering applied to full-length reads. To assign V/J genes and CDR3, sequences were annotated against IMGT germline references using PyIR, a Python wrapper for IgBLAST v1.9. Reads were removed for weak V/J assignments (E-value above 1e-6), missing CDR3, stop codons, out-of-frame junctions, or ambiguous translated residues. V3J clonotypes were defined as sequences sharing the same inferred V gene, J gene, and CDR3 amino acid sequence. Percentage overlap between repertoires was calculated by dividing the number of shared unique clonotypes by the size of the smaller repertoire. Three approaches were used to assess repertoire richness: RTK rarefaction, the Chao1 estimator, and Recon v2.1 estimates of unobserved clonotypes. Generation probabilities for all TCRbeta clonotypes obtained by the gDNA method from a few donors were computed using OLGA. This is the immuneACCESS table as TCRdb keeps it, with only in-frame sequences that have V and J called. A part of the clones is gone; compared with another copy, unresolved V genes explain less than half, and the rest is unexplained. The DNA gave D and trimming, while V, J and clone size come from that table. Recorded for this sample are roughly 1.5 million clones; about 98% of them occurred a single time. Roughly 0.45% of the sample is in the top ten clones.

The sequence links TRBV11-2 to TRBJ1-1, with the D segment identity uncertain. The receptor's source is a man aged 30 to 45 in good health. Sequencing used naive CD4+ T cells sorted from blood. In the paper's terms, the cell subset or site label means: CD45RA+ positively selected. The nucleotide sequence is TGTGCCAGCAGCCCGGGAGGGCTCAGCGAAGCTTTCTTT. This translates into CASSPGGLSEAFF.